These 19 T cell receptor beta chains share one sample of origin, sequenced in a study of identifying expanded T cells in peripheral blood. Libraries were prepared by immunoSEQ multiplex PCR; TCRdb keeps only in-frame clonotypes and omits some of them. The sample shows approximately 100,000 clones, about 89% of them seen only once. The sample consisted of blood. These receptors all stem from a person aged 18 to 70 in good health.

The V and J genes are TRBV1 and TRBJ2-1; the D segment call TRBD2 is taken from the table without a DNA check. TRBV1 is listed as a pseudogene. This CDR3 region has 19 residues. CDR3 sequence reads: CTRLCRKLAGASSYNEQFF. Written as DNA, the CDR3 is TGCACCAGACTCTGCCGGAAACTAGCGGGGGCGAGCTCCTACAATGAGCAGTTCTTC.

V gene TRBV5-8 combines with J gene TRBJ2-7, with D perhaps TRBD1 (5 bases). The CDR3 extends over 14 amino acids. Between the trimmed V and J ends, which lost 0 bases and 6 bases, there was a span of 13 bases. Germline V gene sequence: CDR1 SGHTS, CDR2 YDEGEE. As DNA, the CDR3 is TGTGCCAGCAGCTTGGCAGGGTCGGTAAGCGAGCAGTACTTC. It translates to CASSLAGSVSEQYF.

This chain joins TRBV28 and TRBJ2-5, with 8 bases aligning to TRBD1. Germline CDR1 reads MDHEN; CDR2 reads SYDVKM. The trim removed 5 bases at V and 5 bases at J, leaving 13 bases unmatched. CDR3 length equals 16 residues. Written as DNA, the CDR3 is TGTGCCAGCAGTCAGGGACAGGACGCCCTTTCGGAGACCCAGTACTTC. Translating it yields CASSQGQDALSETQYF.

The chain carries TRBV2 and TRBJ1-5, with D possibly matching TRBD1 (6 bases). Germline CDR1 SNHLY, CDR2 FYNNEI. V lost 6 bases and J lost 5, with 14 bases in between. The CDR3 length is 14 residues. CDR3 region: CASSLQGGDQPQHF. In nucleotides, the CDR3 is TGTGCCAGCAGCCTACAGGGTGGAGATCAGCCCCAGCATTTT.

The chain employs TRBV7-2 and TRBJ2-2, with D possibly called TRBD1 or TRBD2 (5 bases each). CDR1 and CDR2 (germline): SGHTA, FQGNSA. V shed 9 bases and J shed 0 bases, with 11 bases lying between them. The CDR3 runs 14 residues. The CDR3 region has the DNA TGTGCCAGTAGATCGGGGCCGAACACCGGGGAGCTGTTTTTT. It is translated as CASRSGPNTGELFF.

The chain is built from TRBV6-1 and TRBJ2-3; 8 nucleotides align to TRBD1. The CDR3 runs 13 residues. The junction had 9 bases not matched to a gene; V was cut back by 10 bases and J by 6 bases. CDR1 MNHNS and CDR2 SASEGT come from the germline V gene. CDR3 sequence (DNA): TGTGCCACCAGGACAGGGTTATTGGATACGCAGTATTTT. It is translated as CATRTGLLDTQYF.

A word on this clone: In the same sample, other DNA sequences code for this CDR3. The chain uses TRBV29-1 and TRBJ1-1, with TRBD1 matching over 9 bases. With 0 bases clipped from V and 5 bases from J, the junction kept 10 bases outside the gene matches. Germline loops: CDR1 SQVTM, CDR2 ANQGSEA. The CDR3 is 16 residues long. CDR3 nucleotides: TGCAGCGTTGAAGAAGGACAGGGGATCTCTAATACTGAAGCTTTCTTT. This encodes CSVEEGQGISNTEAFF. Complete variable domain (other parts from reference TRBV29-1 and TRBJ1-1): SAVISQKPSRDICQRGTSLTIQCQVDSQVTMMFWYRQQPGQSLTLIATANQGSEATYESGFVIDKFPISRPNLTFSTLTVSNMSPEDSSIYLCSVEEGQGISNTEAFFGQGTRLTVV.

The CDR3 protein is CASSLQNSPLHF. DNA for the CDR3: TGTGCCAGCAGCTTACAGAATTCACCCCTCCACTTT. The rearrangement joins TRBV7-9 to TRBJ1-6; D is unclear. Germline CDR1 is SEHNR and CDR2 is FQNEAQ (reference sequence). Trimming removed 2 bases from V and 7 bases from J, with 3 bases in between. The CDR3 length is 12 residues.

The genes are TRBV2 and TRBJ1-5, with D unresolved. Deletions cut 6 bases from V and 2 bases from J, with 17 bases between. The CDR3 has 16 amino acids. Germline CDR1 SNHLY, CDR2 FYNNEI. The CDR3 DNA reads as TGTGCCAGCAGCCTAGAGAGAAGGGCTGGCAATCAGCCCCAGCATTTT. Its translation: CASSLERRAGNQPQHF.

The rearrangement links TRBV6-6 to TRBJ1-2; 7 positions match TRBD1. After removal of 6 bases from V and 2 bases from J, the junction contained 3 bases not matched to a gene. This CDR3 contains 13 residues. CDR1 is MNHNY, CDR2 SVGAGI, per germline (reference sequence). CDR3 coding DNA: TGTGCCAGCAGCCCGACAGGGAACTATGGCTACACCTTC. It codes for CASSPTGNYGYTF.

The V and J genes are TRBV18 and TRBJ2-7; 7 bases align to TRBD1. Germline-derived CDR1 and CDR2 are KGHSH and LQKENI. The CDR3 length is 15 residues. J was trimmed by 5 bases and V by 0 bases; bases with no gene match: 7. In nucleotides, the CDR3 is TGTGCCAGCTCACCACCGGGCAGAAGGGGGCACGAGCAGTACTTC. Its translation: CASSPPGRRGHEQYF.

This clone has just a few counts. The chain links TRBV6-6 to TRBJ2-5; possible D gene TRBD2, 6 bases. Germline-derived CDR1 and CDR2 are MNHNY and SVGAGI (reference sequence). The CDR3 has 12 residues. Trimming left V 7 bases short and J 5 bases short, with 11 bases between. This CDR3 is CASMGGWETQYF. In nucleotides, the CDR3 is TGTGCCAGCATGGGGGGTTGGGAGACCCAGTACTTC.

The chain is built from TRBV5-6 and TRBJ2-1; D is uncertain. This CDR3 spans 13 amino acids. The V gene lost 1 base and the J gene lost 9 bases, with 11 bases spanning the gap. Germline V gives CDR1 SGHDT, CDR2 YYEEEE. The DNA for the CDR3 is TGTGCCAGCAGCTTGCCCTATCATGGTGAGCAGTTCTTC. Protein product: CASSLPYHGEQFF.

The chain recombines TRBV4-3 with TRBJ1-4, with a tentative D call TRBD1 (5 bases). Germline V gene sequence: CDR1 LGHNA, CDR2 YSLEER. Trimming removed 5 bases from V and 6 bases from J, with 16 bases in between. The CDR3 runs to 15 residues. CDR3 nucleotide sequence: TGCGCCAGCAGCTCCGTGGGGGGAGGGGATGAAAAACTGTTTTTT. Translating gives CASSSVGGGDEKLFF.

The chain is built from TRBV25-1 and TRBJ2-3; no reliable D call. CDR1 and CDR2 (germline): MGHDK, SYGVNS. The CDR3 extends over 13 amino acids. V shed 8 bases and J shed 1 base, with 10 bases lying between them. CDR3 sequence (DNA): TGTGCCAGCTGCAGCCAGGGCACAGATACGCAGTATTTT. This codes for CASCSQGTDTQYF.

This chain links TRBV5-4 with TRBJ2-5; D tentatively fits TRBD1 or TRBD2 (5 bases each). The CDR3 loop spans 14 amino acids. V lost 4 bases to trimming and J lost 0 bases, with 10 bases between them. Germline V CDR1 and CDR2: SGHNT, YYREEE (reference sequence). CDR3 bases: TGTGCCAGCAGCGGGGGATCGTACCAAGAGACCCAGTACTTC. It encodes CASSGGSYQETQYF.

The CDR3 coding sequence is TGTGCCTCGAGGGAGGGGGCTGTCTACGAGCAGTACTTC. The encoded protein is CASREGAVYEQYF. V and J are TRBV6-5 and TRBJ2-7; TRBD1 or TRBD2 may be the D gene (7 bases each). CDR1 and CDR2 (germline): MNHEY, SVGAGI. The CDR3 is 13 residues long. The V and J ends lost 11 bases and 3 bases respectively, with 17 bases between them.

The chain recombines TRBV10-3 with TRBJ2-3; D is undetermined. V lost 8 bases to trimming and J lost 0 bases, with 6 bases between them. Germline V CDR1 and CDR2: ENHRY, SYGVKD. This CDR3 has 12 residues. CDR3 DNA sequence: TGTGCCATCCGGCCTAGCACAGATACGCAGTATTTT. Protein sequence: CAIRPSTDTQYF.

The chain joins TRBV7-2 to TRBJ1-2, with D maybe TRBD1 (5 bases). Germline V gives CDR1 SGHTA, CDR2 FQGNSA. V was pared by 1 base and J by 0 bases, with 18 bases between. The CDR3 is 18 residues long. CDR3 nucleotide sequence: TGTGCCAGCAGCTTAGGTCCGGGCGGGCGAGGGGCTAACTATGGCTACACCTTC. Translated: CASSLGPGGRGANYGYTF.